The source of this TCR beta chain is a study of molecular identifiers for immune sequencing clone quantification. This clonotype appeared many times. Its target is not known. V shed 8 bases and J shed 6 bases, with 14 bases lying between them. Looked up from germline, CDR1 is MNHEY and CDR2 is SVGAGI. The CDR3 sequence is 13 residues long. Listed TCR primers and previously described methods were used for bulk TCR libraries. TCRdb analysed the PCR reads with MiXCR anew, one entry per CDR3 protein. The sample holds a few hundred thousand distinct CDR3 sequences, roughly a fifth seen once. Findings of the study overall: Clones carrying above 20 RNA copies accounted for over 98% of effector molecules, under 1% in naive cells.

The clonotype comes from a human donor in good health. Some libraries in this study had Jurkat cell RNA spiked in. Material: naive CD8+ T cells from blood, with Jurkat cell RNA spiked in. Subset given: FACS-sorted CD8+CD4-CCR7+CD45RA+ naive T cells. The gene calls are TRBV6-5 and TRBJ2-1, with D tentatively TRBD1 (6 bases). CDR3: CASGDGQSNEQFF. The CDR3 coding sequence is TGTGCCAGCGGTGACGGACAGTCCAATGAGCAGTTCTTC.